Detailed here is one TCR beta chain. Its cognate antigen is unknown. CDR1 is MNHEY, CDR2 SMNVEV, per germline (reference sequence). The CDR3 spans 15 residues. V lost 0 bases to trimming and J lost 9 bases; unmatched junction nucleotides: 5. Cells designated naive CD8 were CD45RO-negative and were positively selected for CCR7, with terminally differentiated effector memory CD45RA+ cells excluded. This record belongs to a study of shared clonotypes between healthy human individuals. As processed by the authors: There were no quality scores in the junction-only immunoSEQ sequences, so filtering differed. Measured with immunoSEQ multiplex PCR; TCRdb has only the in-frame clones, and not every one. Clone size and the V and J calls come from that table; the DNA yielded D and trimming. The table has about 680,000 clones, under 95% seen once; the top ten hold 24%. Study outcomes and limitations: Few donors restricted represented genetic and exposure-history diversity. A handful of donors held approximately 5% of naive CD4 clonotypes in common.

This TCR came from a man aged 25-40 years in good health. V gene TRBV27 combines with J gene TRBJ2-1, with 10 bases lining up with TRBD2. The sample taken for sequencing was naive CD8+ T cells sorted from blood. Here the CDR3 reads CASSLSSGRAAEQFF. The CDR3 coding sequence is TGTGCCAGCAGTTTATCCAGCGGGAGGGCCGCTGAGCAGTTCTTC.